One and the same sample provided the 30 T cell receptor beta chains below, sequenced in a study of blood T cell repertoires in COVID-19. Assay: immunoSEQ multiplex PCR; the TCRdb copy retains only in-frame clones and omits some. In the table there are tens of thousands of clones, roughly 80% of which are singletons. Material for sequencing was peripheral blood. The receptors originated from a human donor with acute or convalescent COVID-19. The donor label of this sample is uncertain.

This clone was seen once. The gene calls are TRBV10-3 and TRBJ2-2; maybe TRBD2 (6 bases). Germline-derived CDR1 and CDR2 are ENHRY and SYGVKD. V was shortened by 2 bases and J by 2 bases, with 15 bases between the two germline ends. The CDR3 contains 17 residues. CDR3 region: CAISEGIYGSNTGELFF. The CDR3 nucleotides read TGTGCCATCAGTGAGGGAATCTACGGGAGTAACACCGGGGAGCTGTTTTTT.

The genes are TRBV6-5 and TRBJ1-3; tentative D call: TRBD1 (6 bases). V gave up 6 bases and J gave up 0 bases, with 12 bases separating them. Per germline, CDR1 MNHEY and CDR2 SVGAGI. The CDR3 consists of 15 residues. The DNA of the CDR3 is TGTGCCAGCAGCATCGACAGGCACTCTGGAAACACCATATATTTT. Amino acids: CASSIDRHSGNTIYF.

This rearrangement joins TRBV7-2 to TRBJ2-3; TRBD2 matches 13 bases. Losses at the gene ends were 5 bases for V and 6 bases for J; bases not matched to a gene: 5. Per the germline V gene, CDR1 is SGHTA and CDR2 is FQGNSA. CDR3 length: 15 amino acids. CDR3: CASSAGLAGADTQYF. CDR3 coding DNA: TGTGCCAGCAGCGCCGGACTAGCGGGGGCGGATACGCAGTATTTT.

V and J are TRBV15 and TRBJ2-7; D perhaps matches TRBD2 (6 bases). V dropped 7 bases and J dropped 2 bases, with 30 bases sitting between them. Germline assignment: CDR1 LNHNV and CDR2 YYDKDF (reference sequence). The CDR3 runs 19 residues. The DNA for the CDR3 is TGTGCCACCACCCGACGGGAGCCCTCCCAAACTCCAGATACCTACGAGCAGTACTTC. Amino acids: CATTRREPSQTPDTYEQYF. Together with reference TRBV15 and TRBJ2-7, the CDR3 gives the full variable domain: DAMVIQNPRYQVTQFGKPVTLSCSQTLNHNVMYWYQQKSSQAPKLLFHYYDKDFNNEADTPDNFQSRRPNTSFCFLDIRSPGLGDTAMYLCATTRREPSQTPDTYEQYFGPGTRLTVT.

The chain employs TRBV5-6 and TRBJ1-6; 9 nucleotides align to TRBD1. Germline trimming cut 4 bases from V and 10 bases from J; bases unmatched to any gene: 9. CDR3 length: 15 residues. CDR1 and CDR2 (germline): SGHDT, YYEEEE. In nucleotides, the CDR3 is TGTGCCAGCAGCCTAATACAGGGGGCTGGATCACCCCTCCACTTT. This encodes CASSLIQGAGSPLHF.

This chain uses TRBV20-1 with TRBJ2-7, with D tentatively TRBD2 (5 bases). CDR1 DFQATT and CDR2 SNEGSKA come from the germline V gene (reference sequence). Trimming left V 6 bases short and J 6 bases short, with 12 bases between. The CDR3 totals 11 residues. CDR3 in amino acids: CSASPSFEQYF. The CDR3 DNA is TGCAGTGCCAGCCCTAGCTTCGAGCAGTACTTC.

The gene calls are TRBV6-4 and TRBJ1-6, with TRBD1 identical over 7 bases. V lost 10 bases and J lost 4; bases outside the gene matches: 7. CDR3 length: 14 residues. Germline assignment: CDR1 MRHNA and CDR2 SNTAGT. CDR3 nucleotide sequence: TGTGCCACCCGGGACAGTCCATATAATTCACCCCTCCACTTT. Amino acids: CATRDSPYNSPLHF.

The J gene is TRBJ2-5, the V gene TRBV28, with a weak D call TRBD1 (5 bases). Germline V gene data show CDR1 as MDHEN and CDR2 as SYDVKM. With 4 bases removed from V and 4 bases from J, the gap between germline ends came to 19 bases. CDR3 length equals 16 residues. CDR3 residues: CASSSPSDSRVETQYF. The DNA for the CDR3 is TGTGCCAGCAGTTCCCCCTCCGACAGCCGGGTAGAGACCCAGTACTTC.

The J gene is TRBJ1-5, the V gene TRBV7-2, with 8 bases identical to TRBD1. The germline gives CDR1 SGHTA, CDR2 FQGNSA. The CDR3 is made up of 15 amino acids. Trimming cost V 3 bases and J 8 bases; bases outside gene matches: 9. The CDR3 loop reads CASSFQDRVGEPQHF. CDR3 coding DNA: TGTGCCAGCAGCTTCCAGGACAGGGTCGGCGAGCCCCAGCATTTT.

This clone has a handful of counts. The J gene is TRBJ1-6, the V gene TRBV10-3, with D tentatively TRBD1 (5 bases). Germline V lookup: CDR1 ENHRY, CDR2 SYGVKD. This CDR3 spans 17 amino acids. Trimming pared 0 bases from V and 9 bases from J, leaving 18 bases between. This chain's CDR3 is CAISESKLDIGRSPLHF. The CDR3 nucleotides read TGTGCCATCAGTGAGTCGAAGCTGGACATCGGGCGTTCACCCCTCCACTTT.

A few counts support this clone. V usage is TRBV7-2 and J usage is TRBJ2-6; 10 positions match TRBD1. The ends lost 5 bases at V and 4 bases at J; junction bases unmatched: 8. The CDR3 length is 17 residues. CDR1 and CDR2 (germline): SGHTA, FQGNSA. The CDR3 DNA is TGTGCCAGCAGCCGGGGACAGGGGCGTTACGGGGCCAACGTCCTGACTTTC. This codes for CASSRGQGRYGANVLTF.

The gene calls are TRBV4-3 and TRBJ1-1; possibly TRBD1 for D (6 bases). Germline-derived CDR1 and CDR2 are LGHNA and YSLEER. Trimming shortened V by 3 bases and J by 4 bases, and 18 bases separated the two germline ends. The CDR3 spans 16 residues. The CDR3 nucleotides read TGCGCCAGCAGCCAGTCCCTGACAGGTTGGGGCACTGAAGCTTTCTTT. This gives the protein CASSQSLTGWGTEAFF.

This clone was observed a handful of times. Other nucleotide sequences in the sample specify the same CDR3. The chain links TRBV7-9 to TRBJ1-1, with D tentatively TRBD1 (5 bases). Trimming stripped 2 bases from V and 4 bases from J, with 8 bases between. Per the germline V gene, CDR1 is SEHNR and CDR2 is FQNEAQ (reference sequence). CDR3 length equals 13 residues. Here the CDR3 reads CASSLQGFTEAFF. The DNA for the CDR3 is TGTGCCAGCAGCTTACAGGGTTTCACTGAAGCTTTCTTT.

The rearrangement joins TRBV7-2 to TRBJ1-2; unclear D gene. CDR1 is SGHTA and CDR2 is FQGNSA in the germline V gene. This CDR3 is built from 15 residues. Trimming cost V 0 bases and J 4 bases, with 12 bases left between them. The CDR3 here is CASSLAHSPVYGYTF. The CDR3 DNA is TGTGCCAGCAGCTTAGCGCACAGCCCGGTCTATGGCTACACCTTC.

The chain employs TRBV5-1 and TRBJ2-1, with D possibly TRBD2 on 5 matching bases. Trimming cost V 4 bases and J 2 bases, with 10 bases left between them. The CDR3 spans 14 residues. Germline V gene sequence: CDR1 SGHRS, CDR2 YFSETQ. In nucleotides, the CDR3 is TGCGCCAGCAGCCCCGACGGGGCCTACAATGAGCAGTTCTTC. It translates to CASSPDGAYNEQFF.

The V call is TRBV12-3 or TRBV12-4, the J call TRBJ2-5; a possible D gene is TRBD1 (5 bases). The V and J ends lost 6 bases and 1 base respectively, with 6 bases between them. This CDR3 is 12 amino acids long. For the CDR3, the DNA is TGTGCCAGCAGCCAGGGCCAAGAGACCCAGTACTTC. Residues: CASSQGQETQYF.

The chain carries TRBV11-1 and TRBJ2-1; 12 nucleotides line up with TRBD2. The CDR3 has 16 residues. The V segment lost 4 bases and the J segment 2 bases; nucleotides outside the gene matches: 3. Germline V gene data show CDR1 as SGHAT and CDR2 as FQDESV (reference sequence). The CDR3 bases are TGTGCCAGCAGCTCCCGACTAGCGGGGGCCTACAATGAGCAGTTCTTC. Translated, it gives CASSSRLAGAYNEQFF.

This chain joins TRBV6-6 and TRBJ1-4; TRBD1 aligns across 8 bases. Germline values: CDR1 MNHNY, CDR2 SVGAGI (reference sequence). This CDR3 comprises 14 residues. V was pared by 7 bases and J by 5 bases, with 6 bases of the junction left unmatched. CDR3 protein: CASTTGGGNEKLFF. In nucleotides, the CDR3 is TGTGCCAGCACTACAGGGGGAGGAAATGAAAAACTGTTTTTT.

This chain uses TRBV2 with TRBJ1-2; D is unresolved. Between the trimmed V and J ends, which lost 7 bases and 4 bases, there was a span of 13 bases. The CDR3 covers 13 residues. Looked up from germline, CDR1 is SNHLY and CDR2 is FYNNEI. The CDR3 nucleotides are TGTGCCAGCACGCGGGGTATCGCCTATGGCTACACCTTC. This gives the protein CASTRGIAYGYTF.

The CDR3 sequence: CATRGTGQNTEAFF. For the CDR3, the DNA is TGTGCCACCAGGGGGACAGGGCAGAACACTGAAGCTTTCTTT. This chain joins TRBV24-1 and TRBJ1-1, with TRBD1 matching 9 bases. The ends lost 7 bases at V and 1 base at J; junction bases unmatched: 3. Germline CDR1 reads KGHDR; CDR2 reads SFDVKD. The CDR3 loop spans 14 amino acids.

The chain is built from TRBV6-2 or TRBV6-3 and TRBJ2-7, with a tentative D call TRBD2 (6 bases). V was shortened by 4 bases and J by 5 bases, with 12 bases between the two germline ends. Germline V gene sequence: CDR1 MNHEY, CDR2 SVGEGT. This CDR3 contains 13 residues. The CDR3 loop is CASSSPGLDEQYF. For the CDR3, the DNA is TGTGCCAGCAGTTCCCCGGGACTTGACGAGCAGTACTTC.

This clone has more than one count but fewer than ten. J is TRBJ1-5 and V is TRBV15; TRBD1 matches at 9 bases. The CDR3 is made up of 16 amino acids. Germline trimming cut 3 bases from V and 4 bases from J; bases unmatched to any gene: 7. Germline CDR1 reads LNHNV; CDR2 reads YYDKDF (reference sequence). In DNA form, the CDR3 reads TGTGCCACCAGCAGCCTAGGACAGGGGCCTAATCAGCCCCAGCATTTT. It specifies CATSSLGQGPNQPQHF.

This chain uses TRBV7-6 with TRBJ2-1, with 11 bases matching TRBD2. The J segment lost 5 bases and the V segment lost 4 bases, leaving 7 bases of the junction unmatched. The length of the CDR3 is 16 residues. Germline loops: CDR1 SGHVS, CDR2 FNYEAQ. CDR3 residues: CASSSPLAGADNEQFF. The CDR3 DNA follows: TGTGCCAGCAGCTCCCCACTAGCGGGGGCCGACAATGAGCAGTTCTTC.

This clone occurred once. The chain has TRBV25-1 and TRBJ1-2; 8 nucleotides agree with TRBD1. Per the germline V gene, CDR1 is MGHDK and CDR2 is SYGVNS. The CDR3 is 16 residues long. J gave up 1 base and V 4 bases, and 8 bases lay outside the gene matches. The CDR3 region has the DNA TGTGCCAGCAGTGGACTCCGGGACAGGTATAACTATGGCTACACCTTC. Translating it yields CASSGLRDRYNYGYTF.

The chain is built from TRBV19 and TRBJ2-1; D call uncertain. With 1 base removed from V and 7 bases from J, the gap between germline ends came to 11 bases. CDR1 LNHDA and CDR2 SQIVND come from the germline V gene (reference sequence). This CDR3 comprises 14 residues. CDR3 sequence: CASSIGPASNEQFF. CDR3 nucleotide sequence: TGTGCCAGTAGTATAGGGCCAGCTAGTAATGAGCAGTTCTTC.

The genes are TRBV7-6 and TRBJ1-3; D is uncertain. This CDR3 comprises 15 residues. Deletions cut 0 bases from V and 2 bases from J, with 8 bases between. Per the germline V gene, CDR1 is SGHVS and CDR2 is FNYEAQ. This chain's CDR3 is CASSLAGGTGNTIYF. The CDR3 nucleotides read TGTGCCAGCAGCTTAGCAGGAGGGACTGGAAACACCATATATTTT.

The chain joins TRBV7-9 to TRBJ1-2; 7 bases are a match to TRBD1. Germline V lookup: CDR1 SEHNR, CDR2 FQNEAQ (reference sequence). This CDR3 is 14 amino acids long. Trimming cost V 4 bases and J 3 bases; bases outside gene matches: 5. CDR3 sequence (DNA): TGTGCCAGCAGCTCCAGGGGGACCCACTATGGCTACACCTTC. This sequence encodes CASSSRGTHYGYTF.

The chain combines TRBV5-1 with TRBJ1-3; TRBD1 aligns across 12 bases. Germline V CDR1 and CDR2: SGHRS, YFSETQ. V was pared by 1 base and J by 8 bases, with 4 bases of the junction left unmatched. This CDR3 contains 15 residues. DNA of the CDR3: TGCGCCAGCAGCTTGCGGGACAGGGGGCAAGACACCATATATTTT. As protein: CASSLRDRGQDTIYF.

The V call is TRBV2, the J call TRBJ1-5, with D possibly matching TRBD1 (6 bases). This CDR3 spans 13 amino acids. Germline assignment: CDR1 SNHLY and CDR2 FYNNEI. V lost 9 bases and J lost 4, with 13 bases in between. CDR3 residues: CASCRGVNQPQHF. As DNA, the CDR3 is TGTGCCAGTTGCAGGGGAGTTAATCAGCCCCAGCATTTT.

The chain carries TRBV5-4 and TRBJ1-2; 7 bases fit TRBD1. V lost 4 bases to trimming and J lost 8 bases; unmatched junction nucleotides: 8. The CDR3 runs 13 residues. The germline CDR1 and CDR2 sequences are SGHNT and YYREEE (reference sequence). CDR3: CASSPVRTGGYTF. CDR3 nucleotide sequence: TGTGCCAGCAGCCCTGTTAGGACAGGCGGCTACACCTTC.